The present T cell receptor (beta chain) was sequenced within a study of long-term antiretroviral therapy in people with HIV. The study's findings and limits: Diversity remained lower than transplant donor controls, even though it increased after ART. Pre-ART expanded clones dominated the repertoire at every time point.

Looked up from germline, CDR1 is SGHDN and CDR2 is FVKESK. The V and J ends lost 1 base and 2 bases respectively, with 9 bases between them. This CDR3 is 14 amino acids long. Version v3.0 of the immunoSEQ assay was performed at survey level. The repertoire was sequenced with immunoSEQ multiplex PCR; TCRdb's copy has only in-frame clones and lacks some. The repertoire holds tens of thousands of clones, with about four fifths as singletons. With regard to this clone: Its antigen is as yet unknown.

The origin of this receptor is a man aged 40-55 years with HIV. The material was unsorted PBMCs, obtained 0.5 years before starting antiretroviral therapy. The chain uses TRBV14 and TRBJ2-7; D is possibly TRBD1 or TRBD2 (5 bases each). The DNA for the CDR3 is TGTGCCAGCAGCCAAGGGGACGGTGCCTACGAGCAGTACTTC. Its translation is CASSQGDGAYEQYF.